The sequence of this T cell receptor (beta chain) was determined in a study of shared clonotypes between healthy human individuals. The V and J ends lost 11 bases and 6 bases respectively, with 16 bases between them. The germline gives CDR1 MDHEN, CDR2 SYDVKM. The CDR3 is 12 amino acids. Replicate sorted-subset PCRs were loaded with approximately 200 ng DNA, 30,000 to 35,000 T cell genomes. Produced via immunoSEQ multiplex PCR; TCRdb's table is partial and in-frame only. The table shows more than 400,000 clones, with 90% to 96% occurring only once. A word on this clone: Its antigen is still unknown.

Findings of the study overall: Memory subsets generally showed smaller estimated richness than naive subsets did.

Donation came from healthy HIV-negative adults that had no recent acute infections or vaccinations. Nashville, Tennessee was home to all donors, each a Caucasian adult. The chain recombines TRBV28 with TRBJ1-2, with D possibly TRBD1 on 6 matching bases. The specimen sequenced was naive CD4+ T cells sorted from blood. Subset of the sample: CD45RA+ positively selected. The origin of this receptor is a woman aged 25 to 39 in good health. The CDR3 loop reads CAPPAGENGYTF. The CDR3 DNA sequence: TGTGCCCCACCGGCAGGGGAGAATGGCTACACCTTC.